The 5 T cell receptor beta chains below were found in one sample sequenced in a study of identical twins. TCRdb reprocessed the 5' RACE reads with MiXCR, giving one entry per CDR3 protein. The sample lists approximately 680,000 distinct CDR3 sequences, just over 7% occurring once. These data were also filed under a second study, of yellow fever vaccine responses in identical twins.

The material sequenced was PBMCs. The receptors shown here come from a woman aged 18-29 years in good health.

The chain recombines TRBV5-1 with TRBJ1-6; possible D gene TRBD1, 5 bases. V was trimmed by 2 bases and J by 3 bases, leaving 12 bases between them. This CDR3 spans 16 amino acids. In germline, CDR1 is SGHRS, CDR2 YFSETQ. CDR3 protein: CASSFAGPIYNSPLHF. The CDR3 DNA is TGCGCCAGCAGCTTCGCGGGACCGATCTATAATTCACCCCTCCACTTT.

The CDR3: CASSLVGIAGVVDTQYF. CDR3 nucleotides: TGTGCCAGCAGCTTAGTTGGAATAGCGGGAGTTGTCGATACGCAGTATTTT. This chain joins TRBV13 and TRBJ2-3; 9 bases fit TRBD2. J gave up 6 bases and V 1 base, and 11 bases lay outside the gene matches. This CDR3 is built from 17 residues. Germline CDR1 PRHDT, CDR2 FYEKMQ (reference sequence).

This clonotype was picked up many times. The chain links TRBV5-1 to TRBJ2-5; possibly TRBD1 for D (6 bases). In germline, CDR1 is SGHRS, CDR2 YFSETQ. The CDR3 length is 17 residues. V was cut by 0 bases and J by 1 base, with 16 bases left in between. The CDR3 spells CASSLGGPLRSQETQYF. In DNA form, the CDR3 reads TGCGCCAGCAGCTTGGGGGGGCCCTTGCGGTCCCAAGAGACCCAGTACTTC.

This clonotype has a count of ten or more. J is TRBJ2-2 and V is TRBV5-1; no definite D call. CDR3 length equals 14 residues. V lost 0 bases and J 2 bases, leaving 5 bases between the germline ends. The germline gives CDR1 SGHRS, CDR2 YFSETQ. The CDR3 sequence: CASSLDPNTGELFF. CDR3 nucleotide sequence: TGCGCCAGCAGCTTGGACCCAAACACCGGGGAGCTGTTTTTT.

The chain couples TRBV4-1 to TRBJ2-5; the D gene is possibly TRBD2 (5 bases). Germline loops: CDR1 MGHRA, CDR2 YSYEKL. The CDR3 length is 13 residues. Trimming left V 1 base short and J 5 bases short, with 8 bases between. The CDR3 nucleotides read TGCGCCAGCAGCCAAGCTAGCCCGGAGACCCAGTACTTC. Protein sequence: CASSQASPETQYF.